What follows describes a single TCR beta chain. The data were taken from a study of blood T cell repertoires in COVID-19. At the level of the study: Whether acute or convalescent, the COVID-19 samples came from the United States, Italy and Spain.

Germline CDR1 and CDR2: MNHEY and SVGAGI. V lost 4 bases, J lost 6 bases, and 7 bases stayed unmatched. There are 16 residues in the CDR3. Authors' analysis steps: Amplification of reference gene primers provided the estimated nucleated cell counts. Assay used: immunoSEQ multiplex PCR; TCRdb lists only in-frame clones, some missing. The D gene and trimming were derived from the DNA, and the V and J assignments and clone size from that table. In the table there are about 120,000 clones, under 85% of which are singletons. Sample: peripheral blood. The rearrangement links TRBV6-5 to TRBJ1-5; TRBD1 matches at 12 bases. This sequence originates from a man in his sixties with acute or convalescent COVID-19. Here the CDR3 reads CASSSAGTGGTQPQHF. CDR3 DNA: TGTGCCAGCAGTTCCGCCGGGACAGGGGGCACTCAGCCCCAGCATTTT.